The 30 T cell receptor beta chains below all came from one sample that was sequenced in a study of patients and donors after allogeneic stem cell transplantation. TCRdb ran MiXCR on the RT-PCR reads and lists one entry per CDR3 protein. The sample yields approximately 200,000 distinct CDR3 sequences, around two fifths seen once. Material for sequencing was blood, either unsorted or a sorted T cell fraction (not recorded which). The receptors here all came from a human donor who was either an allogeneic HSCT recipient or a stem cell or donor lymphocyte infusion donor (not recorded which). It is not recorded whose cells these are; they may come from a transplant donor.

The chain carries TRBV6-2 or TRBV6-3 and TRBJ1-2; 8 positions match TRBD1. This CDR3 is 14 amino acids long. J was trimmed by 8 bases and V by 5 bases; bases with no gene match: 10. Germline loops: CDR1 MNHEY, CDR2 SVGEGT. CDR3 sequence reads: CASSARTGRSGYTF. CDR3 in DNA: TGTGCCAGCAGTGCCCGGACAGGGAGGAGCGGCTACACCTTC.

This clonotype occurred a few times. The rearrangement uses TRBV20-1 and TRBJ1-1; 7 nucleotides match TRBD1. V gave up 1 base and J gave up 1 base; unmatched junction bases: 3. The CDR3 consists of 14 residues. CDR1 is DFQATT, CDR2 SNEGSKA, per germline (reference sequence). The CDR3 loop reads CSARVEGANTEAFF. The CDR3 DNA reads TGCAGTGCTAGAGTGGAGGGGGCGAACACTGAAGCTTTCTTT.

The genes are TRBV28 and TRBJ2-7; 8 nucleotides align to TRBD1. The CDR3 length is 15 residues. The V gene's germline CDR1 is MDHEN and CDR2 SYDVKM. V was pared by 6 bases and J by 3 bases, with 10 bases of the junction left unmatched. Here the CDR3 DNA reads TGTGCCAGCAGGGACAACCGGGACAGGTTCTACGAGCAGTACTTC. Protein product: CASRDNRDRFYEQYF.

The chain combines TRBV7-6 with TRBJ1-1; D uncertain. Deletions cut 10 bases from V and 7 bases from J, with 13 bases between. Germline assignment: CDR1 SGHVS and CDR2 FNYEAQ. The CDR3 loop spans 11 amino acids. The CDR3 sequence is CATTDLGEAFF. The CDR3 DNA reads TGTGCCACTACAGACCTTGGTGAAGCTTTCTTT.

Ten or more counts support this clonotype. This rearrangement joins TRBV5-6 to TRBJ1-1; D not resolved. The germline V gene has CDR1 SGHDT and CDR2 YYEEEE. V was shortened by 2 bases and J by 6 bases, with 8 bases between the two germline ends. The CDR3 consists of 12 residues. CDR3 DNA sequence: TGTGCCAGCAGCTTCTTGGCCTCTGAAGCTTTCTTT. Its protein product is CASSFLASEAFF.

The chain couples TRBV9 to TRBJ1-1, with unresolved D. The V gene's germline CDR1 is SGDLS and CDR2 YYNGEE. V was clipped by 0 bases and J by 7 bases, with 4 bases between them. This CDR3 is 11 amino acids long. The CDR3 sequence: CASSVDGEAFF. The CDR3 bases are TGTGCCAGCAGCGTAGATGGTGAAGCTTTCTTT.

The rearrangement joins TRBV11-3 to TRBJ2-2, with D hard to call. V dropped 0 bases and J dropped 7 bases, with 12 bases sitting between them. The CDR3 totals 15 residues. Per germline, CDR1 SGHNT and CDR2 YENEEA. For the CDR3, the DNA is TGTGCCAGCAGCTTAGATAGTCGGTTTGACGGGGAGCTGTTTTTT. This codes for CASSLDSRFDGELFF. The whole variable domain, remainder taken from reference TRBV11-3 and TRBJ2-2, is EAGVVQSPRYKIIEKKQPVAFWCNPISGHNTLYWYLQNLGQGPELLIRYENEEAVDDSQLPKDRFSAERLKGVDSTLKIQPAELGDSAVYLCASSLDSRFDGELFFGEGSRLTVL.

Comment on this clonotype: Sequence at one end of the junction differs from germline and may be a read error. The V and J genes are TRBV11-2 and TRBJ2-1, with D perhaps given as TRBD1 or TRBD2 (5 bases each). This CDR3 spans 13 amino acids. Per the germline V gene, CDR1 is SGHAT and CDR2 is FQNNGV. CDR3 DNA: TGTGCCAGCAGCTCGGGACCGCCCAATGGGCAGTTCTTC. This encodes CASSSGPPNGQFF.

This clonotype was recorded a few times. This chain uses TRBV5-1 with TRBJ1-2, with D possibly TRBD1 on 5 matching bases. Germline loops: CDR1 SGHRS, CDR2 YFSETQ. Deletions cut 3 bases from V and 4 bases from J, with 13 bases between. The length of the CDR3 is 14 residues. The DNA of the CDR3 is TGCGCCAGCAGCTCCGATGGGGGGTCCTATGGCTACACCTTC. It codes for CASSSDGGSYGYTF.

This clonotype was observed a handful of times. The chain uses TRBV9 and TRBJ1-5, with unresolved D. This CDR3 comprises 13 residues. Germline CDR1 and CDR2: SGDLS and YYNGEE. V was shortened by 0 bases and J by 3 bases, with 4 bases between the two germline ends. Here the CDR3 DNA reads TGTGCCAGCAGCGTAGACACCAATCAGCCCCAGCATTTT. This sequence encodes CASSVDTNQPQHF.

This clonotype has a handful of counts. The chain joins TRBV5-1 to TRBJ1-1; D ambiguous. This CDR3 has 14 amino acids. Germline-derived CDR1 and CDR2 are SGHRS and YFSETQ. The ends were cut back, 0 bases at V and 1 base at J, with 7 bases in the middle. The CDR3 here is CASSLVSSNTEAFF. CDR3 in DNA: TGCGCCAGCAGCTTGGTCTCATCGAACACTGAAGCTTTCTTT.

The chain uses TRBV20-1 and TRBJ2-7; 11 bases line up with TRBD1. This CDR3 spans 17 amino acids. Germline assignment: CDR1 DFQATT and CDR2 SNEGSKA (reference sequence). Germline trimming cut 0 bases from V and 3 bases from J; bases unmatched to any gene: 10. The DNA for the CDR3 is TGCAGTGCTAGAGAAGACTTCCGGGACAGGGGGTTCTACGAGCAGTACTTC. It codes for CSAREDFRDRGFYEQYF.

This clonotype was counted only a few times. The J gene is TRBJ1-6, the V gene TRBV12-3 or TRBV12-4; D is ambiguous. The CDR3 length is 12 residues. Trimming cost V 6 bases and J 7 bases, with 7 bases left between them. Written as DNA, the CDR3 is TGTGCCAGCAGGGGTCCAAATTCACCCCTCCACTTT. This sequence encodes CASRGPNSPLHF.

The rearrangement links TRBV27 to TRBJ2-1, with a weak D call TRBD2 (5 bases). CDR1 and CDR2 from the germline V gene are MNHEY and SMNVEV (reference sequence). CDR3 size: 14 residues. V lost 7 bases and J lost 0, with 10 bases in between. The CDR3 DNA is TGTGCCAGCAAAGGTGGGAGCTCCTACAATGAGCAGTTCTTC. It codes for CASKGGSSYNEQFF.

The V and J genes are TRBV7-8 and TRBJ1-2; TRBD1 agrees at 7 bases. The CDR3 is 15 amino acids. V shed 0 bases, J shed 8 bases, and the junction held 9 bases outside the gene matches. From germline, CDR1 is SGHVS and CDR2 FQNEAQ. The CDR3 sequence is CASSLALDRDGGYTF. The CDR3 bases are TGTGCCAGCAGCTTAGCGCTCGACAGGGACGGCGGCTACACCTTC. Full variable domain (remainder filled in from reference TRBV7-8 and TRBJ1-2): GAGVSQSPRYKVAKRGQDVALRCDPISGHVSLFWYQQALGQGPEFLTYFQNEAQLDKSGLPSDRFFAERPEGSVSTLKIQRTQQEDSAVYLCASSLALDRDGGYTFGSGTRLTVV.

V is TRBV9 and J is TRBJ2-3; 13 bases map to TRBD2. CDR1 and CDR2 from the germline V gene are SGDLS and YYNGEE. The V gene end was trimmed by 4 bases and the J gene end by 5 bases; junction bases not matched to a gene: 7. The CDR3 runs to 16 residues. Written as DNA, the CDR3 is TGTGCCAGCAGCCCACCGGGACTAGCGGGGCGAGATACGCAGTATTTT. Translation: CASSPPGLAGRDTQYF.

This clonotype showed up just a few times. This chain links TRBV7-2 with TRBJ1-4, with 8 bases fitting TRBD1. Per germline, CDR1 SGHTA and CDR2 FQGNSA. The CDR3 spans 17 residues. J lost 7 bases, V lost 5 bases, and 15 bases had no gene match. CDR3 loop: CASSPKGSQGVFEKLFF. The CDR3 nucleotides read TGTGCCAGCAGCCCGAAAGGTTCACAGGGGGTTTTTGAAAAACTGTTTTTT.

This chain connects TRBV18 to TRBJ1-1; D is unclear. Germline-derived CDR1 and CDR2 are KGHSH and LQKENI. The CDR3 spans 15 residues. Trimming cost V 4 bases and J 3 bases, with 15 bases left between them. The CDR3 DNA reads TGTGCCAGCTCACATGTGTATGACGGGGACACTGAAGCTTTCTTT. Translated, it gives CASSHVYDGDTEAFF.

CDR3 nucleotides: TGCAGCGTTGAAGATCTTGGGAATGAGCAGTTCTTC. Its translation: CSVEDLGNEQFF. The rearrangement joins TRBV29-1 to TRBJ2-1; D is undetermined. This CDR3 spans 12 amino acids. Germline lookup yields CDR1 SQVTM and CDR2 ANQGSEA. The V and J ends lost 0 bases and 7 bases respectively, with 7 bases between them.

This clonotype was counted once. The chain links TRBV7-6 to TRBJ1-2, with D maybe TRBD1 (6 bases). V was clipped by 0 bases and J by 8 bases, with 25 bases between them. The CDR3 runs to 18 residues. Germline V lookup: CDR1 SGHVS, CDR2 FNYEAQ. CDR3 sequence: CASSLAGTPNPVGEGYTF. DNA for the CDR3: TGTGCCAGCAGCTTAGCCGGGACACCCAACCCTGTAGGCGAGGGCTACACCTTC.

CDR3 protein: CASTPIAGGERTQYF. CDR3 DNA: TGTGCCAGCACCCCCATAGCGGGAGGAGAGCGGACGCAGTATTTT. The V and J genes are TRBV9 and TRBJ2-3; 10 bases are a match to TRBD2. Trimming removed 6 bases from V and 9 bases from J; junction bases left unmatched: 13. Per germline, CDR1 SGDLS and CDR2 YYNGEE. The CDR3 loop spans 15 amino acids.

In its sample, this clonotype was seen a few times. The rearrangement joins TRBV5-1 to TRBJ1-4; D not certain. The CDR3 runs to 15 residues. CDR1 and CDR2 (germline): SGHRS, YFSETQ. Between the trimmed V and J ends, which lost 1 base and 3 bases, there was a span of 10 bases. CDR3 in amino acids: CASSLMSTSNEKLFF. The DNA of the CDR3 is TGCGCCAGCAGCTTGATGTCCACCTCTAATGAAAAACTGTTTTTT.

This clonotype was seen a few times. The rearrangement uses TRBV12-3 or TRBV12-4 and TRBJ1-5; D is ambiguous. This CDR3 has 14 amino acids. V lost 3 bases and J 0 bases, leaving 6 bases between the germline ends. CDR3 sequence (DNA): TGTGCCAGCAGTTTTGAGTTTAGCAATCAGCCCCAGCATTTT. It is translated as CASSFEFSNQPQHF.

V is TRBV25-1 and J is TRBJ1-2; weak D call: TRBD1 (6 bases). V shed 1 base and J shed 2 bases, with 11 bases lying between them. Germline V CDR1 and CDR2: MGHDK, SYGVNS. The CDR3 extends over 15 amino acids. CDR3 in DNA: TGTGCCAGCAGTGAATTCGGGGGCCCGAACTATGGCTACACCTTC. Protein product: CASSEFGGPNYGYTF.

This chain uses TRBV12-3 or TRBV12-4 with TRBJ2-3; D possibly corresponds to TRBD1 (5 bases). The CDR3 length is 14 residues. V was trimmed by 2 bases and J by 2 bases, leaving 8 bases between them. The CDR3, as DNA: TGTGCCAGCAGTTTAACGGACACCACAGATACGCAGTATTTT. It translates to CASSLTDTTDTQYF.

The chain combines TRBV7-9 with TRBJ2-6; D call uncertain. Trimming left V 5 bases short and J 4 bases short, with 15 bases between. CDR1 and CDR2 from the germline V gene are SEHNR and FQNEAQ (reference sequence). This CDR3 comprises 16 residues. The CDR3 region is CASSHLGPWGANVLTF. In nucleotides, the CDR3 is TGTGCCAGCAGCCACTTGGGCCCGTGGGGGGCCAACGTCCTGACTTTC.

J is TRBJ2-2 and V is TRBV11-3, with TRBD2 matching over 8 bases. V lost 3 bases, J lost 5 bases, and 8 bases stayed unmatched. Per germline, CDR1 SGHNT and CDR2 YENEEA. The CDR3 extends over 16 amino acids. CDR3 in amino acids: CASSFGAGGGTGELFF. The CDR3, as DNA: TGTGCCAGCAGCTTCGGGGCGGGAGGCGGTACCGGGGAGCTGTTTTTT.

This clonotype occurred once. The V and J genes are TRBV11-3 and TRBJ2-7, with 14 bases fitting TRBD2. Germline V lookup: CDR1 SGHNT, CDR2 YENEEA. Trimming removed 5 bases from V and 5 bases from J; junction bases left unmatched: 8. This CDR3 spans 16 amino acids. This CDR3 reads CASSGTSGRRSHEQYF. The CDR3 DNA follows: TGTGCCAGCAGCGGGACTAGCGGGAGACGTTCCCACGAGCAGTACTTC.

The chain combines TRBV6-1 with TRBJ1-5; 7 bases match TRBD1. Germline V lookup: CDR1 MNHNS, CDR2 SASEGT. With V trimmed by 0 bases and J by 4 bases, 3 bases remained unmatched. The CDR3 covers 15 residues. CDR3: CASSEAPQGNQPQHF. The DNA of the CDR3 is TGTGCCAGCAGTGAAGCGCCACAGGGGAATCAGCCCCAGCATTTT.

This clonotype was detected only a few times. The rearrangement links TRBV12-3 or TRBV12-4 to TRBJ1-5; the match to TRBD1 covers 8 bases. This CDR3 contains 15 residues. V shed 0 bases and J 5 bases; nucleotides not matched to a gene: 3. For the CDR3, the DNA is TGTGCCAGCAGTTTAGCCGCAGGGGGCGATCAGCCCCAGCATTTT. As protein: CASSLAAGGDQPQHF.